The next 8 T cell receptor beta chains were all read from a single sample in a study of OX40 agonist ivuxolimab in advanced cancers. TCRdb's copy holds only in-frame clones and misses some; the assay was immunoSEQ multiplex PCR. The data contain 100,000 to 110,000 clones, approximately 90% of them singletons. Sample: CD4+ or CD8+ T cells sorted from blood, taken in a trial of the OX40 agonist ivuxolimab. These receptors originate from an adult with an advanced solid tumor such as melanoma, head and neck, liver or kidney cancer.

V usage is TRBV2 and J usage is TRBJ2-1; 8 nucleotides agree with TRBD2. J lost 5 bases, V lost 5 bases, and 17 bases had no gene match. Germline V gene data show CDR1 as SNHLY and CDR2 as FYNNEI. The CDR3 covers 18 residues. This CDR3 is CASSRTESGSPPHNEQFF. CDR3 nucleotide sequence: TGTGCCAGCAGTCGAACGGAGAGCGGGAGTCCCCCACACAATGAGCAGTTCTTC.

This clone was picked up a small number of times. The chain employs TRBV28 and TRBJ2-6; the match to TRBD2 covers 8 bases. This CDR3 contains 15 residues. Per the germline V gene, CDR1 is MDHEN and CDR2 is SYDVKM. Trimming removed 10 bases from V and 2 bases from J; junction bases left unmatched: 7. In nucleotides, the CDR3 is TGTGCCATCTCCCGGGGGGGGACTGGGGCCAACGTCCTGACTTTC. It codes for CAISRGGTGANVLTF.

The chain joins TRBV7-2 to TRBJ1-5; no firm D call. V was clipped by 2 bases and J by 3 bases, with 5 bases between them. CDR1 is SGHTA and CDR2 is FQGNSA in the germline V gene. The CDR3 length is 13 residues. This CDR3 reads CASSLTSNQPQHF. In DNA, the CDR3 is TGTGCCAGCAGCTTAACATCCAATCAGCCCCAGCATTTT.

V is TRBV4-1 and J is TRBJ1-1; no definite D call. The germline gives CDR1 MGHRA, CDR2 YSYEKL. The CDR3 sequence is 15 residues long. V gave up 1 base and J gave up 9 bases, with 18 bases separating them. CDR3 protein: CASSQVAMNLGKAFF. CDR3 DNA: TGCGCCAGCAGCCAAGTTGCTATGAACCTTGGGAAAGCTTTCTTT.

This chain connects TRBV27 to TRBJ2-7; D is perhaps TRBD1 or TRBD2 (5 bases each). V gave up 5 bases and J gave up 0 bases, with 20 bases separating them. The CDR3 sequence is 17 residues long. From germline, CDR1 is MNHEY and CDR2 SMNVEV (reference sequence). In DNA form, the CDR3 reads TGTGCCAGCAGTCCCAGAGCTATGGGACCCCTCTCCTACGAGCAGTACTTC. Its translation: CASSPRAMGPLSYEQYF.

The chain couples TRBV2 to TRBJ2-2; TRBD1 or TRBD2 may be the D gene (5 bases each). Germline V gene sequence: CDR1 SNHLY, CDR2 FYNNEI. CDR3 size: 14 residues. The ends were cut back, 6 bases at V and 5 bases at J, with 13 bases in the middle. Written as DNA, the CDR3 is TGTGCCAGCAGCGGGGACGGGGAAACCGGGGAGCTGTTTTTT. Its protein product is CASSGDGETGELFF. The full variable domain, completed using reference TRBV2 and TRBJ2-2, is EPEVTQTPSHQVTQMGQEVILRCVPISNHLYFYWYRQILGQKVEFLVSFYNNEISEKSEIFDDQFSVERPDGSNFTLKIRSTKLEDSAMYFCASSGDGETGELFFGEGSRLTVL.

The V gene is TRBV18, the J gene TRBJ1-5; D remains unclear. Between the trimmed V and J ends, which lost 1 base and 7 bases, there was a span of 14 bases. The CDR3 consists of 15 residues. Germline CDR1 is KGHSH and CDR2 is LQKENI. The CDR3 DNA reads TGTGCCAGCTCACCACGGGCGGTAGGTGGACAGCCCCAGCATTTT. It specifies CASSPRAVGGQPQHF. Full variable domain (remainder filled in from reference TRBV18 and TRBJ1-5): NAGVMQNPRHLVRRRGQEARLRCSPMKGHSHVYWYRQLPEEGLKFMVYLQKENIIDESGMPKERFSAEFPKEGPSILRIQQVVRGDSAAYFCASSPRAVGGQPQHFGDGTRLSIL.

The chain couples TRBV5-1 to TRBJ2-7, with unresolved D. Trimming stripped 4 bases from V and 5 bases from J, with 19 bases between. This CDR3 is 15 amino acids long. Germline V gene sequence: CDR1 SGHRS, CDR2 YFSETQ. The CDR3 nucleotides are TGCGCCAGCAGCCCACGGTTTTCGGGCGGCGACGAGCAGTACTTC. Amino acid sequence: CASSPRFSGGDEQYF.